This T cell receptor (beta chain) is from a study of Ad26.COV2.S vaccination and SARS-CoV-2 variants. Treatment given: over 15 received Ad26.COV2.S at low or high dose, single or two shots; roughly five received placebo; per-sample allocation not given. Sample collection was performed on day 63 after the first vaccine or placebo injection. Produced via immunoSEQ multiplex PCR; TCRdb's table is partial and in-frame only. The sample has around 300,000 clones, 86% seen once; the top ten hold around 10%. Trimming at V came to 3 bases and at J to 4 bases, leaving 14 bases not matched to a gene. Germline CDR1 is SGHRS and CDR2 is YFSETQ. The CDR3 is made up of 18 amino acids.

This chain joins TRBV5-1 and TRBJ2-1, with 9 nucleotides matching TRBD2. This receptor was identified in a person aged 18-60 years who received the Ad26.COV2.S COVID-19 vaccine or a placebo. The sample in question was peripheral blood, obtained in a trial of Ad26.COV2.S vaccine versus placebo. The CDR3 DNA reads TGCGCCAGCAGCTGGGGCGCTAGGCGCGGGGGGGGTTACAATGAGCAGTTCTTC. Amino acid sequence: CASSWGARRGGGYNEQFF.